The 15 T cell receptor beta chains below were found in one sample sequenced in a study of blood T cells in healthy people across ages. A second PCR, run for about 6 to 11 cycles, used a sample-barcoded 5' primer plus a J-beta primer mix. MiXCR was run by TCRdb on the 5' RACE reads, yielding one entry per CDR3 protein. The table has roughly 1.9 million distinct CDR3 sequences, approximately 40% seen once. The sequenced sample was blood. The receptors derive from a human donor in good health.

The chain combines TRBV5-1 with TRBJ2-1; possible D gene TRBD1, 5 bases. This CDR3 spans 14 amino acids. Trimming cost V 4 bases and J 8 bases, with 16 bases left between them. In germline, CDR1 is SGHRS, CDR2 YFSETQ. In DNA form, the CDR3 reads TGCGCCAGCAGCCCTGGATGGGGCAGGGATGAGCAGTTCTTC. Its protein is CASSPGWGRDEQFF. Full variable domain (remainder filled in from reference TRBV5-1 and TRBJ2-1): KAGVTQTPRYLIKTRGQQVTLSCSPISGHRSVSWYQQTPGQGLQFLFEYFSETQRNKGNFPGRFSGRQFSNSRSEMNVSTLELGDSALYLCASSPGWGRDEQFFGPGTRLTVL.

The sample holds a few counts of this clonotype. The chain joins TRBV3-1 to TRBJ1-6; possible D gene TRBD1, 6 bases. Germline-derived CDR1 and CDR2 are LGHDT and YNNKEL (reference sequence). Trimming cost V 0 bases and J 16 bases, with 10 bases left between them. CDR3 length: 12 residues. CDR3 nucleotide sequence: TGTGCCAGCAGCCAAGATGACAGGCCACTCCACTTT. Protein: CASSQDDRPLHF.

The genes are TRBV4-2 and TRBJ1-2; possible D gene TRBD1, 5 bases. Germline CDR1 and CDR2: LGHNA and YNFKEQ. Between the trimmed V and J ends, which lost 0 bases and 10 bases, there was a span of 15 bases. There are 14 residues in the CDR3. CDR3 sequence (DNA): TGTGCCAGCAGCCAAGAAATGAGTGAGGGGTACTACACCTTC. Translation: CASSQEMSEGYYTF.

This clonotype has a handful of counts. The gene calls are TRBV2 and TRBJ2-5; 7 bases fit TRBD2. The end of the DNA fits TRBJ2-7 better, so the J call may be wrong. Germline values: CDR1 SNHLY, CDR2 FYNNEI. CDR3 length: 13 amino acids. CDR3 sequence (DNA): TGTGCCAGCACTTACGGGACTACTCGCGAGCAGTACTTC. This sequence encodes CASTYGTTREQYF.

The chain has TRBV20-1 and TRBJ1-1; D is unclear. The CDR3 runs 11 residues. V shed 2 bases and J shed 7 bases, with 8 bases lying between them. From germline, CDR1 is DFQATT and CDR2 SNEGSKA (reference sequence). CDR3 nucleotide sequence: TGCAGTGCTAGACTGGACGTTGAAGCTTTCTTT. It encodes CSARLDVEAFF.

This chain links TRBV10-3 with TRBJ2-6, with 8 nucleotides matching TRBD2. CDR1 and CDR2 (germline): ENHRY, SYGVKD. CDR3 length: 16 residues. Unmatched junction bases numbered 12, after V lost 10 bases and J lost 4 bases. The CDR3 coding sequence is TGTGCCACCGGGGGGGGCAGGTACTCCGGGGCCAACGTCCTGACTTTC. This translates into CATGGGRYSGANVLTF.

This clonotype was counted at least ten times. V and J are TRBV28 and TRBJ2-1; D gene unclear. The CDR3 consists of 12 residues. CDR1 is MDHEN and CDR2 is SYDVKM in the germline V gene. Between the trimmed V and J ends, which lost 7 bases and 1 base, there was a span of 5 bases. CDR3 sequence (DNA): TGTGCCAGCACTTCGTCCTACAATGAGCAGTTCTTC. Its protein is CASTSSYNEQFF.

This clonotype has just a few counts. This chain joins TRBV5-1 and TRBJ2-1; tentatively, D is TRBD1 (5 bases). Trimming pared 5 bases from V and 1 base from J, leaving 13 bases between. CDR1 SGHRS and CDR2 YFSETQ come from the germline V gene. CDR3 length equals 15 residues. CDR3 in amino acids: CASRMEQGSYNEQFF. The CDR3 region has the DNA TGCGCCAGCAGAATGGAGCAGGGATCCTACAATGAGCAGTTCTTC. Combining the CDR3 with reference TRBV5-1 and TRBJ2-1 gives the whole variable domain KAGVTQTPRYLIKTRGQQVTLSCSPISGHRSVSWYQQTPGQGLQFLFEYFSETQRNKGNFPGRFSGRQFSNSRSEMNVSTLELGDSALYLCASRMEQGSYNEQFFGPGTRLTVL.

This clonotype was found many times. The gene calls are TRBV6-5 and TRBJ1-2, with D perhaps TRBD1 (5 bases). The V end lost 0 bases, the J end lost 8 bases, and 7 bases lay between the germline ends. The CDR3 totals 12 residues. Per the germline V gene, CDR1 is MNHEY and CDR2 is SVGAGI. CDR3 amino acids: CASSYSGDGYTF. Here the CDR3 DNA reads TGTGCCAGCAGTTACTCAGGGGACGGCTACACCTTC.

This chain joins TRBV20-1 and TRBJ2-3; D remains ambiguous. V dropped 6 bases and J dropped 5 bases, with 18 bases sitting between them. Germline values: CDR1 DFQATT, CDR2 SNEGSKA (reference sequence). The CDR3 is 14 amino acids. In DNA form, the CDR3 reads TGCAGTGCCCGCCAGGCTCCAGTACAAGATACGCAGTATTTT. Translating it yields CSARQAPVQDTQYF.

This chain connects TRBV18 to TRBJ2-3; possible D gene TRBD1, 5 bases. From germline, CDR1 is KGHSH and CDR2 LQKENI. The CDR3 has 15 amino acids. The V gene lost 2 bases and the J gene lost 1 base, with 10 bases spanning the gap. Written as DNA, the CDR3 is TGTGCCAGCTCACCAGGCGTCAGGGGCACAGATACGCAGTATTTT. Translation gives CASSPGVRGTDTQYF.

This CDR3 is CASSWNRDGSGYTF. CDR3 nucleotide sequence: TGCGCCAGCAGCTGGAACAGGGACGGGAGCGGCTACACCTTC. V is TRBV5-1 and J is TRBJ1-2; D might be TRBD1 (6 bases). Germline values: CDR1 SGHRS, CDR2 YFSETQ. V lost 3 bases to trimming and J lost 8 bases, with 17 bases between them. CDR3 length equals 14 residues.

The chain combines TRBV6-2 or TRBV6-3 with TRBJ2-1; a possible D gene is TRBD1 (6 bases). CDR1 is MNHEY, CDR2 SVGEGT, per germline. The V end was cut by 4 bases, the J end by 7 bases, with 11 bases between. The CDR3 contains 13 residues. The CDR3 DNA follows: TGTGCCAGCAGTTGGGAACAGGGAAATGAGCAGTTCTTC. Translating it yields CASSWEQGNEQFF.

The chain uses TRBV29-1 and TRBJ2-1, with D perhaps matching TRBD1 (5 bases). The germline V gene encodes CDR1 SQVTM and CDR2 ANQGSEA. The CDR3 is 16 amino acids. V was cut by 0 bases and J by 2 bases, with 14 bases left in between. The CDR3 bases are TGCAGCGTTGAAGAGTCAGGGTCTAGTGCCTACAATGAGCAGTTCTTC. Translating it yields CSVEESGSSAYNEQFF.

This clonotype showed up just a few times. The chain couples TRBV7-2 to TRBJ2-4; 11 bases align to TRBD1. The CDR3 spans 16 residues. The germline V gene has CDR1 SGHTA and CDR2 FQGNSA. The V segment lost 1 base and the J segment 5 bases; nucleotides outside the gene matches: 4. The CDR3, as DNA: TGTGCCAGCAGCTTAGGGACAGGGGGCGGAGAAAACATTCAGTACTTC. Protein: CASSLGTGGGENIQYF.